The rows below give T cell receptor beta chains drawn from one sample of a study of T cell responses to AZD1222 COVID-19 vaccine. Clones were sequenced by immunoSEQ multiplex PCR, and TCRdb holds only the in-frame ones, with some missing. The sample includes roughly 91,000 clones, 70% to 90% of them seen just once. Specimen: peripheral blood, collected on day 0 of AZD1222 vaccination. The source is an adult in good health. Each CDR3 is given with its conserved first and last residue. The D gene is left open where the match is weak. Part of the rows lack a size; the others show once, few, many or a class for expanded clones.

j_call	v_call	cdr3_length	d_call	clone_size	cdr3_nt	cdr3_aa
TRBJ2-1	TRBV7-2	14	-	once	TGTGCCAGCAGCTTAAACGGCGGCAGGAATGAGCAGTTCTTC	CASSLNGGRNEQFF
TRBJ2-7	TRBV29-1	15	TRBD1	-	TGCAGCGTTGAAGTGGACAGGGGCTACTCCTACGAGCAGTACTTC	CSVEVDRGYSYEQYF
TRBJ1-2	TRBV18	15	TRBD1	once	TGTGCCAGCTCACGGGTTGCGGGACAGCCATATGGCTACACCTTC	CASSRVAGQPYGYTF
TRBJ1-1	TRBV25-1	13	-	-	TGTGCCAGCAGTGTTCCCTATGGCACTGAAGCTTTCTTT	CASSVPYGTEAFF
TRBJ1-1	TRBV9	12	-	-	TGTGCCAGCACTGGGGGTGGCACTGAAGCTTTCTTT	CASTGGGTEAFF
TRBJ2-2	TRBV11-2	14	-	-	TGTGCCAGCAGCGCCTATTTGGGCTACGGGGAGCTGTTTTTT	CASSAYLGYGELFF
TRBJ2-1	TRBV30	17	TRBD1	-	TGTGCCTGGGATCAGGGGACAGGGTTCGGGACCTACAATGAGCAGTTCTTC	CAWDQGTGFGTYNEQFF
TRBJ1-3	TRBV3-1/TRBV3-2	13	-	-	TGTGCCAGCAGGGCGGGTAAAGTGGACACCATATATTTT	CASRAGKVDTIYF
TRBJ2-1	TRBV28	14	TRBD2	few	TGTGCCAGCAGGCCTACAGCGGGAGGGCCGGCTGGGTTCTTC	CASRPTAGGPAGFF
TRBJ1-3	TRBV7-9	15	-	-	TGTGCCAGCAGCCCCCGACTGAACTCTGGAAACACCATATATTTT	CASSPRLNSGNTIYF
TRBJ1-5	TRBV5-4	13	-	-	TGTGCCAGCAGCTTGGGGGAAAATCAGCCCCAGCATTTT	CASSLGENQPQHF
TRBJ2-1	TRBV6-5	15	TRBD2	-	TGTGCCAGCAGTTACGAAGCGGGAGGGTACAATGAGCAGTTCTTC	CASSYEAGGYNEQFF
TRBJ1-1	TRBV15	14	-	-	TGTGCCACCAGCAGAGGGGGGATGAACACTGAAGCTTTCTTT	CATSRGGMNTEAFF
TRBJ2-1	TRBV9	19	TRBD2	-	TGTGCCAGCAGCCCGACCCCCTTTGTTGCAGCGGGAATACACAATGAGCAGTTCTTC	CASSPTPFVAAGIHNEQFF
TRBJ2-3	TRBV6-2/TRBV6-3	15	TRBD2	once	TGTGCCAGCAGTTATGGCGGGGGGGAGGCAGATACGCAGTATTTT	CASSYGGGEADTQYF
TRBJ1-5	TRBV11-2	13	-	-	TGTGCCAGCAGCAGGGCACGCAATCAGCCCCAGCATTTT	CASSRARNQPQHF
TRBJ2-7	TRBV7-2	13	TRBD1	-	TGTGCCAGCAGCCCCACAGGGGTCCACGAGCAGTACTTC	CASSPTGVHEQYF
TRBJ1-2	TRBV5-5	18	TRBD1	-	TGTGCCAGCAGCTTGGAGGGGTCCAATCTACAGGGGGCGCGTGGCTACACCTTC	CASSLEGSNLQGARGYTF
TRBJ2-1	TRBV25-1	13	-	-	TGTGCCAGCAGTGAATCAACAACGGCAGGGCAGTTCTTC	CASSESTTAGQFF
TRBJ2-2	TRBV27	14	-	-	TGTGCCAGCCAGGGCAGGGGCAACACCGGGGAGCTGTTTTTT	CASQGRGNTGELFF
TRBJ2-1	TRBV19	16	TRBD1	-	TGTGCCAGTAGTACCCTGGGACAGGGCTTCTACAATGAGCAGTTCTTC	CASSTLGQGFYNEQFF
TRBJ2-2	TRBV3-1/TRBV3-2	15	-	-	TGTGCCAGCAGCCAAGATGGGGGGTACACCGGGGAGCTGTTTTTT	CASSQDGGYTGELFF
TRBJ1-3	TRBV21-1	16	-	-	TGTGCCAGCAGCCTTCAATGGTCCGTCTCTGGAAACACCATATATTTT	CASSLQWSVSGNTIYF
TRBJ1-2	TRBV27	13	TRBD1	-	TGTGCCAGCACTGGGACAGGTTACTATGGCTACACCTTC	CASTGTGYYGYTF
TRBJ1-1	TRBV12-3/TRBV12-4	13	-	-	TGTGCCAGCACTTTTAGAGCGGACACTGAAGCTTTCTTT	CASTFRADTEAFF
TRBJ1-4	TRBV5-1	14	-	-	TGCGCCAGCAGCTTGGGAGTAGTAGGAGAAAAACTGTTTTTT	CASSLGVVGEKLFF
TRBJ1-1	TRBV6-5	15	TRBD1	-	TGTGCCAGCAACCCGACAGGGGGACTAGGCACTGAAGCTTTCTTT	CASNPTGGLGTEAFF
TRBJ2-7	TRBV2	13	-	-	TGTGCCAGCAATAGTGGAGCGTACTACGAGCAGTACTTC	CASNSGAYYEQYF
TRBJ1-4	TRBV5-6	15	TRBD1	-	TGTGCCAGCAGCGTCACCGGGACAGGGGGAGAAAAACTGTTTTTT	CASSVTGTGGEKLFF
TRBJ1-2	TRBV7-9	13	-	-	TGTGCCAGCAGCTTAGGCAGTCTCGATGGCTACACCTTC	CASSLGSLDGYTF
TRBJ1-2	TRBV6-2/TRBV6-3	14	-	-	TGTGCCAGCAGTTACGAGCCGGGTGGCTATGGCTACACCTTC	CASSYEPGGYGYTF
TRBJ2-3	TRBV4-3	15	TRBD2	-	TGCGCCAGCAGCCAGACTAGCTTGAGGACAGATACGCAGTATTTT	CASSQTSLRTDTQYF
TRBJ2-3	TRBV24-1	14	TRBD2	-	TGTGCCACCAGTGGTCCGGGACTGGGAGGGATACAGTATTTT	CATSGPGLGGIQYF
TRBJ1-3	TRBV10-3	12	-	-	TGTGCCATCAAAAGCCTTGGAAACACCATATATTTT	CAIKSLGNTIYF
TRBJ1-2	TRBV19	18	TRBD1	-	TGTGCCAGTAGTCTGACACCCTCGCCCCAGGGGGACGACTATGGCTACACCTTC	CASSLTPSPQGDDYGYTF
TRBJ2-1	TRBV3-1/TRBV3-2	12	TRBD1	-	TGTGCCAGCAGCCAAGAAGGGGACAGAGTTTTCTTC	CASSQEGDRVFF
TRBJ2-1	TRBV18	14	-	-	TGTGCCAGCTCACCAGCACTAGGGGGCAATGAGCAGTTCTTC	CASSPALGGNEQFF
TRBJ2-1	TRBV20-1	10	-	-	TGCAGTGCTAAATCCAGTGAGCAGTTCTTC	CSAKSSEQFF
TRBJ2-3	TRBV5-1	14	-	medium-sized	TGCGCCAGCAGCTTGGGGGGGTTCACAGATACGCAGTATTTT	CASSLGGFTDTQYF
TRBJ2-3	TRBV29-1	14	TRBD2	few	TGCAGCGCCCGACGGGGGGTTGGCACAGATACGCAGTATTTT	CSARRGVGTDTQYF
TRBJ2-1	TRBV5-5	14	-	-	TGTGCCAGCAGCGTGGGCGGCAGGGTCAATGAGCAGTTCTTC	CASSVGGRVNEQFF
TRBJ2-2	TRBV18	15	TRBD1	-	TGTGCCAGCTCCGGAGACAGGGGAAAGGCCGGGGAGCTGTTTTTT	CASSGDRGKAGELFF
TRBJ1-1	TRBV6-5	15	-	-	TGTGCCAGCACCCCATCGTCCACAGTGAACACTGAAGCTTTCTTT	CASTPSSTVNTEAFF
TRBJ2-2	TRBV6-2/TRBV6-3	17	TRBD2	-	TGTGCCAGCAGTTACGTCGCGGGAGCCCCTGACACCGGGGAGCTGTTTTTT	CASSYVAGAPDTGELFF
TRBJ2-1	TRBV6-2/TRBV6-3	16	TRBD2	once	TGTGCCAGCAGCCCTAGGACTAGTCCGGGACTGGGTGAGCAGTTCTTC	CASSPRTSPGLGEQFF
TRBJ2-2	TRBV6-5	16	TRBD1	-	TGTGCCAGCAGTTACGCCGCCGGGACAGGGCGCCGGGAGCTGTTTTTT	CASSYAAGTGRRELFF
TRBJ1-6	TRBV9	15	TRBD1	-	TGTGCCAGCAGCGTAGAACCGACAGGGAAGGAACCCCTCCACTTT	CASSVEPTGKEPLHF